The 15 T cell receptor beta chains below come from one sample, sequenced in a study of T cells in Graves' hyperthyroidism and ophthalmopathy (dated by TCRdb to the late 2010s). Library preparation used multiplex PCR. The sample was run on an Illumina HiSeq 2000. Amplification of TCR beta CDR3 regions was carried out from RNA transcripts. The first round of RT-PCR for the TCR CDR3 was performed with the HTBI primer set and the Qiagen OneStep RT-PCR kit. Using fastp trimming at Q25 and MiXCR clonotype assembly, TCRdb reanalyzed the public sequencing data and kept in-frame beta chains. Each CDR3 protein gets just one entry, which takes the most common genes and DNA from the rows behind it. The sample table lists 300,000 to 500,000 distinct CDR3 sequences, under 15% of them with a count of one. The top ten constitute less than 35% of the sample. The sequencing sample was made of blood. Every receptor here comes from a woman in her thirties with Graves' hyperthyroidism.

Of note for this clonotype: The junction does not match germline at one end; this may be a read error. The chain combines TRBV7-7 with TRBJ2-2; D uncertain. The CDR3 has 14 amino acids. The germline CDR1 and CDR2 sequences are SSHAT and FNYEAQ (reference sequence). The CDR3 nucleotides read TGTGCTAGCAGCCCTTTCGAGTCCACCGGGGAGCTGTTTTTT. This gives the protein CASSPFESTGELFF.

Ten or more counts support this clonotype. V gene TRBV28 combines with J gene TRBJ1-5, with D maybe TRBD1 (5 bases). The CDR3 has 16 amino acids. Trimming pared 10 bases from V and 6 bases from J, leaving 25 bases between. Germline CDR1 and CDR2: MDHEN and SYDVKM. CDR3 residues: CATLKEAGRARQPQHF. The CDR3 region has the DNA TGTGCCACCCTGAAAGAGGCAGGGAGGGCCCGTCAGCCCCAGCATTTT.

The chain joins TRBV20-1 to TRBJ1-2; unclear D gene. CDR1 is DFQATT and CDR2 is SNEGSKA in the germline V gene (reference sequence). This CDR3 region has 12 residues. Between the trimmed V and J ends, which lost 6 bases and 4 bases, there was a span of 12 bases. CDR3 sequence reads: CSAKVSTYGYTF. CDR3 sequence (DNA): TGCAGTGCCAAAGTTAGTACCTATGGCTACACCTTC.

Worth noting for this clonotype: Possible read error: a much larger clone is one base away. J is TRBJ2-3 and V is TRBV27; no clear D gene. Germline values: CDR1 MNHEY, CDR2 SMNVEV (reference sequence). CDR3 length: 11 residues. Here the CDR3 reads CASGFHDTQYF. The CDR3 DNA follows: TGTGCCAGCGGTTTCCACGATACGCAGTATTTT.

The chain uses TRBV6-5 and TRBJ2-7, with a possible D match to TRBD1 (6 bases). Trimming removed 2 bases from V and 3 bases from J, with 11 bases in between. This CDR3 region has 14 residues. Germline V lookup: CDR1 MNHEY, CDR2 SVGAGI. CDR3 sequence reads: CASSYNRASYEQYF. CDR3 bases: TGTGCCAGCAGTTACAACAGGGCTAGCTACGAGCAGTACTTC.

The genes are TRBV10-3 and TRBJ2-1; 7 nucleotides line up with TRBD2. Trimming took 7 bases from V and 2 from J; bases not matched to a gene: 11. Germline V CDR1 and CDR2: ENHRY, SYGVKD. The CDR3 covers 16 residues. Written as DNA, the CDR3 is TGTGCCATCATGGGCTCCGGGACTATTACCTACAATGAGCAGTTCTTC. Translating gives CAIMGSGTITYNEQFF.

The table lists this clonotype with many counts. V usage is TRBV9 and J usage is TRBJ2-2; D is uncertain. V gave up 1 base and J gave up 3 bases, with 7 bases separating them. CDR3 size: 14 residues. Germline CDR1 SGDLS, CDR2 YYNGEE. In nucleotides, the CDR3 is TGTGCCAGCAGCGTAATATCGGACACCGGGGAGCTGTTTTTT. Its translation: CASSVISDTGELFF.

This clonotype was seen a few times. The CDR3 spells CALSVPREPYEQYF. Written as DNA, the CDR3 is TGTGCCCTAAGCGTACCCAGAGAGCCCTACGAGCAGTACTTC. V is TRBV30 and J is TRBJ2-7; no clear D gene. Trimming removed 8 bases at V and 2 bases at J, with 19 bases between. Germline-derived CDR1 and CDR2 are GTSNPN and SVGIG (reference sequence). This CDR3 region has 14 residues. Supplemented by reference TRBV30 and TRBJ2-7, the full variable domain reads SQTIHQWPATLVQPVGSPLSLECTVEGTSNPNLYWYRQAAGRGLQLLFYSVGIGQISSEVPQNLSASRPQDRQFILSSKKLLLSDSGFYLCALSVPREPYEQYFGPGTRLTVT.

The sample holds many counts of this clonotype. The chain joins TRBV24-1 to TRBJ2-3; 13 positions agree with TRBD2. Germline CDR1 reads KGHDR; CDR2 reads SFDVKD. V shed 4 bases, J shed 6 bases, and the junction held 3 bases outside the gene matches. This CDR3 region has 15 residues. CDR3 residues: CATSERTSGSDTQYF. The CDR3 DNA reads TGTGCCACCAGTGAACGGACTAGCGGGAGTGATACGCAGTATTTT.

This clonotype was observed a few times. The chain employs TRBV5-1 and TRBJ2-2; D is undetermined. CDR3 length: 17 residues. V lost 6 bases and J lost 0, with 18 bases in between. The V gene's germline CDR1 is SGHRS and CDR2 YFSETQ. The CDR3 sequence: CASKVYTTISNTGELFF. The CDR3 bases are TGCGCCAGCAAAGTATATACGACAATCTCGAACACCGGGGAGCTGTTTTTT.

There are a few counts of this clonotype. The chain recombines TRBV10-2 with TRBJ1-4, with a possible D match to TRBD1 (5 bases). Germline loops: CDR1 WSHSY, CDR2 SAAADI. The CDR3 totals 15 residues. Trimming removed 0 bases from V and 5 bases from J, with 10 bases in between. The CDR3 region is CASSESGAFNEKLFF. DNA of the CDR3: TGCGCCAGCAGTGAGTCAGGGGCCTTCAATGAAAAACTGTTTTTT.

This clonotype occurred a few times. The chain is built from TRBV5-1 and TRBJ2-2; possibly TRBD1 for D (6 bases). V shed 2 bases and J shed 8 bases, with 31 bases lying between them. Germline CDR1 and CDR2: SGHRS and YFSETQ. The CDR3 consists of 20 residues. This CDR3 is CASSFLPGLTGFEEEGELFF. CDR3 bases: TGCGCCAGCAGCTTCCTCCCCGGTTTGACAGGTTTCGAAGAAGAGGGGGAGCTGTTTTTT. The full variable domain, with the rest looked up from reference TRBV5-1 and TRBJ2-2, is KAGVTQTPRYLIKTRGQQVTLSCSPISGHRSVSWYQQTPGQGLQFLFEYFSETQRNKGNFPGRFSGRQFSNSRSEMNVSTLELGDSALYLCASSFLPGLTGFEEEGELFFGEGSRLTVL.

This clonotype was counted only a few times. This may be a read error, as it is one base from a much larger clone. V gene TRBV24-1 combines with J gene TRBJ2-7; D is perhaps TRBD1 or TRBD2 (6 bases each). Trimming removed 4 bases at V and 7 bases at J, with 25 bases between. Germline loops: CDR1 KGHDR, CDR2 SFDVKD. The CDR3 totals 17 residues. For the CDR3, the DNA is TGTGCCACCAGTGACACGAGGGGGGCAGTTGGGGCCATAGAGCAGTACTTC. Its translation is CATSDTRGAVGAIEQYF.

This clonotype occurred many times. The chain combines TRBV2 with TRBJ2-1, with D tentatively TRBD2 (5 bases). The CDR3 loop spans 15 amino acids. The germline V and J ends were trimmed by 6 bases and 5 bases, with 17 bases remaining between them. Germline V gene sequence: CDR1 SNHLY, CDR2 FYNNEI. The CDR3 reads CASRLWSGLNNEQFF. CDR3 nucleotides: TGTGCCAGCAGGTTATGGAGCGGACTTAACAATGAGCAGTTCTTC.

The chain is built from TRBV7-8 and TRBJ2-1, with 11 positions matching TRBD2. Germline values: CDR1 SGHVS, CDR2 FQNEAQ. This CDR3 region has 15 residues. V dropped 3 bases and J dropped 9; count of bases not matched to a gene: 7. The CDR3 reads CASSLVLAGVAEQFF. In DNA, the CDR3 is TGTGCCAGCAGCTTGGTACTAGCGGGAGTCGCTGAGCAGTTCTTC.